Sequencing of this T cell receptor (beta chain) was carried out in a study of PD-L1 blockade in urothelial cancer. For the study at large: Atezolizumab 1,200 mg was given intravenously every 3 weeks, starting 2014. Each patient had 0 to 3 earlier chemotherapy regimens.

Time point noted: pretreatment peripheral blood. The assay was immunoSEQ multiplex PCR, and TCRdb's table has in-frame clones only and misses some. The table lists under 60,000 clones, about 88% of them singletons, with over 3% in the top ten. Worth noting for this clone: Its antigen is not known.

Findings and limits, study-wide: Durable benefit was linked to greater 3-week expansion of tumor-associated blood clones. A pretreatment blood TCR clonality that fell below the median predicted better progression-free and overall survival.

The sequence derives from a man between 65 and 85 years old with urothelial cancer. Here the sequenced sample was PBMCs, taken around atezolizumab (anti-PD-L1) treatment.

CDR3: CATSRAGDKRELFF. CDR3 bases: TGTGCCACCAGCAGAGCTGGAGATAAGAGGGAACTGTTTTTT. The chain joins TRBV15 to TRBJ1-4; D is unresolved. The V end was cut by 1 base, the J end by 12 bases, with 15 bases between. This CDR3 region has 14 residues. Germline-derived CDR1 and CDR2 are LNHNV and YYDKDF (reference sequence).